This T cell receptor (beta chain) was identified in a study of Graves' ophthalmopathy and Graves' hyperthyroidism. On the study more broadly: Peripheral blood collection took place at initial diagnosis, before any treatment.

This clonotype appeared many times. The CDR3 length is 14 residues. From germline, CDR1 is SGHDT and CDR2 YYEEEE. Trimming removed 4 bases at V and 2 bases at J, with 12 bases between. Hyperthyroidism in these 18- to 65-year-old patients was newly diagnosed, lasting under 2 months. Each diagnosis was determined on the basis of clinical symptoms, serum thyroxine, TRAb, thyroid ultrasound and orbital computed tomography. For repertoire sequencing, the TCR beta CDR3 regions were amplified from RNA transcripts. The library came from an HTBI-primed first-round RT-PCR and a second-round multiplex PCR. One entry per CDR3 protein results from TCRdb running MiXCR on the multiplex PCR reads. The repertoire consists of roughly 380,000 distinct CDR3 sequences, with 15% occurring once and the leading ten covering roughly 7%.

This receptor was taken from a woman between 18 and 29 years old with stable Graves' hyperthyroidism. The chain links TRBV5-6 to TRBJ1-1; the D is unclear. Sequencing was performed on peripheral blood. The DNA of the CDR3 is TGTGCCAGCAGCCCCCGAATCCTTAACACTGAAGCTTTCTTT. Encoded protein: CASSPRILNTEAFF. Filled out from reference TRBV5-6 and TRBJ1-1, the complete variable domain reads DAGVTQSPTHLIKTRGQQVTLRCSPKSGHDTVSWYQQALGQGPQFIFQYYEEEERQRGNFPDRFSGHQFPNYSSELNVNALLLGDSALYLCASSPRILNTEAFFGQGTRLTVV.